The entry below describes one TCR beta chain. The sample comes from a study of cytomegalovirus exposure and HLA in healthy donors. The data were produced by immunoSEQ multiplex PCR, yet TCRdb's version contains in-frame clones alone and is incomplete. Here the sample spans about 98,000 clones, more than 85% being singletons. The V gene lost 5 bases and the J gene lost 4 bases, with 13 bases spanning the gap. The CDR3 runs to 13 residues. CDR1 and CDR2 (germline): SQVTM, ANQGSEA. The clonotype was recovered from a man between 18 and 35 years old in good health and CMV-seropositive. The rearrangement uses TRBV29-1 and TRBJ2-3; D is uncertain. The sequenced sample was PBMCs. The CDR3 DNA sequence: TGCAGCGTTTCTATCTCGAGCGCAGATACGCAGTATTTT. Its translation is CSVSISSADTQYF.